The rows below give T cell receptor beta chains drawn from one sample of a study of blood T cell repertoires in COVID-19. The method was immunoSEQ multiplex PCR; TCRdb's version includes in-frame clones alone and lacks a portion of them. In the table there are about 310,000 clones, around 90% of which are singletons. Sample: peripheral blood. The source of these receptors is a middle-aged woman with COVID-19, enrolled during active disease. CDR3s include the opening cysteine and the closing phenylalanine or tryptophan. D genes are given only for firm matches. A row's size may be missing; if present it is once, few, many or a size class.

D	length	V	size	J	DNA	CDR3
TRBD1	14	TRBV7-9	.	TRBJ1-1	TGTGCCAGCAGCTTAGGACAGGGCTACACTGAAGCTTTCTTT	CASSLGQGYTEAFF
.	15	TRBV5-1	.	TRBJ1-5	TGCGCCAGCAGCTTGGGGGGGAGGGCCTTTCAGCCCCAGCATTTT	CASSLGGRAFQPQHF
TRBD1	16	TRBV28	.	TRBJ2-7	TGTGCCAGCATCCCCGATACGGGGACAGGTGCCTACGAGCAGTACTTC	CASIPDTGTGAYEQYF
TRBD1	14	TRBV7-9	.	TRBJ1-1	TGTGCCAGCAGCCAGGGGGACAGAAGCACTGAAGCTTTCTTT	CASSQGDRSTEAFF
.	14	TRBV5-1	few	TRBJ2-7	TGCGCCAGCAGCTTGCTAGGACACTCCTACGAGCAGTACTTC	CASSLLGHSYEQYF
TRBD1	14	TRBV6-5	.	TRBJ1-2	TGTGCCAGCAGTCCGCAGGGGGCTGACTATGGCTACACCTTC	CASSPQGADYGYTF
TRBD1	14	TRBV6-5	.	TRBJ1-1	TGTGCCAGCAAAGCAGGGGGCGTACCGATTGAAGCTTTCTTT	CASKAGGVPIEAFF
TRBD2	16	TRBV9	.	TRBJ2-1	TGTGCCAGCAGCGTAGCTACTAGCGGGGGGGCCTTTGAGCAGTTCTTC	CASSVATSGGAFEQFF
TRBD1	14	TRBV5-1	.	TRBJ1-6	TGCGCCAGCAGCTCAGACAGGGGCGGGTCACCCCTCCACTTT	CASSSDRGGSPLHF
TRBD1	17	TRBV27	.	TRBJ1-2	TGTGCCAGCAGTTTATATGGGGTGGGGCAGGGGGCGGAAGGCTACACCTTC	CASSLYGVGQGAEGYTF
.	13	TRBV30	.	TRBJ1-5	TGTGCCTGGAGGGACAGAAGCAATCAGCCCCAGCATTTT	CAWRDRSNQPQHF
TRBD1	17	TRBV29-1	.	TRBJ2-3	TGCAGCGCCGGAGGGGGGACAGGGGGCGCAAAGGCAGATACGCAGTATTTT	CSAGGGTGGAKADTQYF
TRBD1	13	TRBV19	.	TRBJ1-6	TGTGCCAGTCAGGGGGCAGAGGATTCACCCCTCCACTTT	CASQGAEDSPLHF
TRBD1	15	TRBV5-8	.	TRBJ1-5	TGTGCCAGCAGCTTACAGGGGGACCCTAATCAGCCCCAGCATTTT	CASSLQGDPNQPQHF
.	15	TRBV5-8	.	TRBJ1-3	TGTGCCAGCAGCTTGGGCCTGCGCTCTGGAAACACCATATATTTT	CASSLGLRSGNTIYF
.	11	TRBV2	few	TRBJ1-2	TGTGCCACCGAACTACTATCAGGCTACACCTTC	CATELLSGYTF
TRBD1	14	TRBV19	.	TRBJ1-2	TGTGCCAGTTTTGGACCGGGACAGAACTATGGCTACACCTTC	CASFGPGQNYGYTF
.	16	TRBV28	.	TRBJ2-2	TGTGCCAGCACCACCCTGCCAGGGGCGAACACCGGGGAGCTGTTTTTT	CASTTLPGANTGELFF
TRBD1	12	TRBV11-2	.	TRBJ2-7	TGTGCCAGTAAGGAGACAGGGGTCGAGCAGTACTTC	CASKETGVEQYF
TRBD2	16	TRBV4-1	.	TRBJ2-1	TGCGCCAGCAGCCAAGGGTCTAGCGGGGTTAAAAATGAGCAGTTCTTC	CASSQGSSGVKNEQFF
.	14	TRBV11-3	.	TRBJ2-1	TGTGCCAGCGGCCACCTACACGGAGACAATGAGCAGTTCTTC	CASGHLHGDNEQFF
.	13	TRBV6-5	.	TRBJ1-1	TGTGCCACTAAATGGGCACGGAACACTGAAGCTTTCTTT	CATKWARNTEAFF
TRBD1	17	TRBV7-6	.	TRBJ1-1	TGTGCCAGCAGCTCAGAGGGCAGGGGGCCCATGAACACTGAAGCTTTCTTT	CASSSEGRGPMNTEAFF
TRBD1	16	TRBV9	.	TRBJ2-3	TGTGCCAGCAGCGGTCACAGGGGGCTAAGGGTAGATACGCAGTATTTT	CASSGHRGLRVDTQYF